One sample yielded the 19 T cell receptor beta chains listed below, sequenced in a study of blood T cells in healthy people across ages. Then a second PCR, running roughly 7 to 11 cycles, was carried out with a sample-barcoded 5' primer and a J-beta primer mix. TCRdb recomputed calls from the 5' RACE reads with MiXCR, one row per CDR3 protein. The sample records around 1,700,000 distinct CDR3 sequences, 25% to 30% being singletons. The sequencing input was blood. These receptors were collected from a woman aged 30 to 39 in good health.

This CDR3 reads CASSDRAEHSPLHF. The CDR3 DNA sequence: TGTGCCAGCTCAGACCGGGCCGAACATTCACCCCTCCACTTT. J is TRBJ1-6 and V is TRBV18, with D hard to call. The V and J ends lost 5 bases and 8 bases respectively, with 13 bases between them. CDR1 and CDR2 from the germline V gene are KGHSH and LQKENI. The CDR3 totals 14 residues.

This clonotype was recorded at least ten times. The CDR3 reads CASSPDRASETQYF. The CDR3 bases are TGTGCCAGCAGCCCGGACAGGGCTTCGGAGACCCAGTACTTC. The J gene is TRBJ2-5, the V gene TRBV7-2, with 8 nucleotides matching TRBD1. This CDR3 contains 14 residues. V lost 5 bases, J lost 5 bases, and 7 bases stayed unmatched. The V gene's germline CDR1 is SGHTA and CDR2 FQGNSA.

The V call is TRBV7-2, the J call TRBJ2-4, with 8 bases lining up with TRBD1. The CDR3 consists of 13 residues. Germline trimming cut 5 bases from V and 13 bases from J; bases unmatched to any gene: 10. Looked up from germline, CDR1 is SGHTA and CDR2 is FQGNSA. The CDR3 coding sequence is TGTGCCAGCAGCCCGGACAGGGAAAGTGAGCAGTACTTC. Translating gives CASSPDRESEQYF.

This clonotype has just a few counts. The chain recombines TRBV7-8 with TRBJ2-1; D call uncertain. Germline lookup yields CDR1 SGHVS and CDR2 FQNEAQ. This CDR3 has 15 residues. Trimming cost V 3 bases and J 0 bases, with 9 bases left between them. DNA of the CDR3: TGTGCCAGCAGCTTTAGGTGGGGCTCCTACAATGAGCAGTTCTTC. This gives the protein CASSFRWGSYNEQFF. Filled out from reference TRBV7-8 and TRBJ2-1, the complete variable domain reads GAGVSQSPRYKVAKRGQDVALRCDPISGHVSLFWYQQALGQGPEFLTYFQNEAQLDKSGLPSDRFFAERPEGSVSTLKIQRTQQEDSAVYLCASSFRWGSYNEQFFGPGTRLTVL.

This clonotype was seen at least ten times. The rearrangement joins TRBV4-3 to TRBJ2-7, with a weak D call TRBD2 (6 bases). Looked up from germline, CDR1 is LGHNA and CDR2 is YSLEER. The CDR3 contains 17 residues. The V end was cut by 0 bases, the J end by 2 bases, with 17 bases between. The CDR3 nucleotides read TGCGCCAGCAGCCAAGATTTAGCGCTAGCGAGGACCTACGAGCAGTACTTC. It translates to CASSQDLALARTYEQYF.

The chain employs TRBV3-1 and TRBJ2-1; D is ambiguous. The CDR3 covers 18 residues. CDR1 is LGHDT and CDR2 is YNNKEL in the germline V gene (reference sequence). The ends were cut back, 0 bases at V and 2 bases at J, with 17 bases in the middle. The CDR3, as DNA: TGTGCCAGCAGCCAAGATGTTGGTGGCGCCTATACCTACAATGAGCAGTTCTTC. Protein: CASSQDVGGAYTYNEQFF.

This clonotype was counted many times. This chain uses TRBV20-1 with TRBJ1-2; no clear D gene. This CDR3 spans 15 amino acids. Germline-derived CDR1 and CDR2 are DFQATT and SNEGSKA (reference sequence). Trimming stripped 0 bases from V and 0 bases from J, with 11 bases between. This CDR3 is CSARDPSASNYGYTF. CDR3 nucleotides: TGCAGTGCTAGAGATCCCAGCGCCTCTAACTATGGCTACACCTTC.

This clonotype was seen ten or more times. This chain connects TRBV20-1 to TRBJ2-4, with 9 bases fitting TRBD2. Germline V CDR1 and CDR2: DFQATT, SNEGSKA (reference sequence). J lost 2 bases, V lost 0 bases, and 5 bases had no gene match. The CDR3 extends over 16 amino acids. The CDR3 loop reads CSARDRASGTKNIQYF. The CDR3 bases are TGCAGTGCTAGAGATAGGGCTAGCGGGACCAAAAACATTCAGTACTTC.

This clonotype came up many times. The CDR3 here is CASSPGFGFSYEQYF. CDR3 coding DNA: TGCGCCAGCAGCCCCGGATTCGGCTTCTCCTACGAGCAGTACTTC. The chain links TRBV5-1 to TRBJ2-7; the D is unclear. Germline V gene data show CDR1 as SGHRS and CDR2 as YFSETQ. V dropped 4 bases and J dropped 0 bases, with 14 bases sitting between them. The CDR3 length is 15 residues. The full variable domain, completed using reference TRBV5-1 and TRBJ2-7, is KAGVTQTPRYLIKTRGQQVTLSCSPISGHRSVSWYQQTPGQGLQFLFEYFSETQRNKGNFPGRFSGRQFSNSRSEMNVSTLELGDSALYLCASSPGFGFSYEQYFGPGTRLTVT.

The table lists this clonotype with many counts. The chain has TRBV7-2 and TRBJ2-3; D gene ambiguous. This CDR3 spans 12 amino acids. In germline, CDR1 is SGHTA, CDR2 FQGNSA. Trimming pared 3 bases from V and 3 bases from J, leaving 4 bases between. The CDR3 reads CASSFPTDTQYF. CDR3 bases: TGTGCCAGCAGCTTCCCTACAGATACGCAGTATTTT.

This clonotype has just a few counts. The chain employs TRBV7-2 and TRBJ2-1; tentatively, D is TRBD2 (5 bases). V lost 2 bases to trimming and J lost 7 bases, with 9 bases between them. The CDR3 has 13 amino acids. Germline loops: CDR1 SGHTA, CDR2 FQGNSA. The CDR3, as DNA: TGTGCCAGCAGCTTATTAGAGGGTAATGAGCAGTTCTTC. Protein product: CASSLLEGNEQFF.

This clonotype was found a few times. The chain links TRBV5-1 to TRBJ2-1; 11 bases match TRBD2. There are 18 residues in the CDR3. The V gene's germline CDR1 is SGHRS and CDR2 YFSETQ. The J segment lost 2 bases and the V segment lost 0 bases, leaving 7 bases of the junction unmatched. CDR3 DNA: TGCGCCAGCAGCTTGGGGGGTGTACTAGCGGGAGCCTACAATGAGCAGTTCTTC. Protein sequence: CASSLGGVLAGAYNEQFF.

Only a few counts were recorded for this clonotype. J is TRBJ2-5 and V is TRBV9; TRBD2 aligns across 16 bases. The CDR3 is 18 residues long. Per the germline V gene, CDR1 is SGDLS and CDR2 is YYNGEE. The ends lost 3 bases at V and 4 bases at J; junction bases unmatched: 9. The CDR3 DNA follows: TGTGCCAGCAGCGCCCTCCCGGGACTAGCGGGAGGGCCAGAGACCCAGTACTTC. It encodes CASSALPGLAGGPETQYF.

This sequence joins TRBV4-3 and TRBJ2-3; 7 nucleotides match TRBD2. Germline V lookup: CDR1 LGHNA, CDR2 YSLEER. V was pared by 1 base and J by 5 bases, with 12 bases of the junction left unmatched. This CDR3 has 17 amino acids. CDR3 nucleotide sequence: TGCGCCAGCAGCCAAGGTAGCGAGGCGGGAGCAGGAGATACGCAGTATTTT. Its translation is CASSQGSEAGAGDTQYF.

This clonotype was counted many times. This chain joins TRBV5-1 and TRBJ2-7, with D maybe TRBD2 (6 bases). The CDR3 is 15 residues long. CDR1 SGHRS and CDR2 YFSETQ come from the germline V gene. Trimming removed 4 bases from V and 4 bases from J, with 18 bases in between. DNA for the CDR3: TGCGCCAGCAGCCCTGGGAGGACTCCTGGTTACGAGCAGTACTTC. Its translation: CASSPGRTPGYEQYF.

The chain employs TRBV7-8 and TRBJ2-3; 11 bases map to TRBD2. In germline, CDR1 is SGHVS, CDR2 FQNEAQ. The CDR3 extends over 15 amino acids. Unmatched junction bases numbered 8, after V lost 6 bases and J lost 6 bases. The CDR3 protein is CASRSLAGGGDTQYF. CDR3 in DNA: TGTGCCAGCAGGAGCCTAGCGGGAGGAGGGGATACGCAGTATTTT.

The chain employs TRBV12-3 or TRBV12-4 and TRBJ1-2, with D hard to call. V was trimmed by 6 bases and J by 4 bases, leaving 15 bases between them. CDR3 length: 14 residues. CDR3 in DNA: TGTGCCAGCAGGGGCAGAAGGTGGTCCTATGGCTACACCTTC. It yields the protein CASRGRRWSYGYTF.

Many counts were recorded for this clonotype. The chain links TRBV12-3 or TRBV12-4 to TRBJ2-7; 8 positions match TRBD1. This CDR3 has 15 residues. The ends lost 5 bases at V and 0 bases at J; junction bases unmatched: 6. CDR3 DNA: TGTGCCAGCAGTCGTGGACAGGGACCCTCCTACGAGCAGTACTTC. This sequence encodes CASSRGQGPSYEQYF.

This clonotype has a single count. Since a much larger clone is just one base distant, this may be a read error. In this CDR3 the conserved last residue, phenylalanine or tryptophan, is missing, so a read error is likely. The chain is built from TRBV24-1 and TRBJ2-1; 7 nucleotides line up with TRBD1. Germline CDR1 and CDR2: KGHDR and SFDVKD. This CDR3 comprises 15 residues. The trim removed 4 bases at V and 4 bases at J, leaving 6 bases unmatched. CDR3 region: CATSESGTAYNEQFS. In DNA form, the CDR3 reads TGTGCCACCAGTGAATCCGGGACAGCGTACAATGAGCAGTTCTCC.